This T cell receptor (beta chain) was obtained from a study of blood T cell repertoires in COVID-19 (dated by TCRdb to 2018 to 2021). About the study as a whole: Collaborator samples came from the United States, Italy and Spain and covered acute and convalescent phases of COVID-19. The material from the prospective study consisted of cDNA or gDNA derived from T cells, B-cell-depleted T cells, or PBMCs. The dataset comprised deeply sampled blood TCRbeta repertoires from subjects exposed to, actively infected with, or recovered from COVID-19. The repertoires were released in a freely available public database intended as a resource for research on the immune response to SARS-CoV-2. The samples were drawn from two sources: the first 160 participants of the ongoing ImmuneRACE study, and 950 to 1,500 subjects contributed by 6 global collaborators. Sample metadata almost always included a de-identified subject ID, COVID-19 status, age in years and sex. Where HLA class I and class II types were available, the types were taken from metadata supplied by the sample provider, not from assay-based typing. Results the study describes overall, beyond this receptor: Clinical and demographic metadata were provided uncurated, with the amount varying by source and participant.

Participants in the prospective study were aged about 18 to 100 years, lived in about two dozen United States geographic areas, and enrolled through a virtual design. In the prospective study, cohorts were assigned on the basis of participant-reported clinical history obtained from a screening survey and a study questionnaire. Recovered participants in ImmuneRACE Cohort 3 were defined by two consecutive negative NP/OP PCR tests, clearance by a healthcare professional, or resolution of symptoms. Mobile phlebotomists in the prospective study collected whole blood, serum and a nasopharyngeal or oropharyngeal swab from every participant. Prospective study participants could optionally give additional blood draws and questionnaires over an approximately two-month period. Before DNA extraction, blood samples from the prospective study were shipped at room temperature or frozen. V lost 2 bases and J lost 4 bases; the stretch between them is 8 bases long. CDR1 LNHDA and CDR2 SQIVND were looked up in the germline V gene (reference sequence). Its CDR3 holds 13 amino acids, cysteine through phenylalanine. Kept here is only the CDR3 DNA, which spans 39 bases and is read in frame from base 1.

On this clone itself: The target of this receptor is not known. No much larger clone is present one base from it, and per-base qualities are unavailable.

TCRbeta CDR3 regions were amplified from genomic DNA using the immunoSEQ Assay, a bias-controlled multiplex PCR. On the study's bioinformatics: The number of nucleated cells in each sample was estimated by amplification of reference gene primers within the assay. To quantify the absolute abundance of each unique TCRbeta CDR3 rearrangement, sequence reads were collapsed and filtered. For each sample, productive Simpson clonality was calculated as the square root of Simpson's diversity index across productive rearrangements. Drawn from immuneACCESS, this table holds only the in-frame rearrangements with V and J called that TCRdb kept. Clones are partly lost; checked studies trace under half to an unresolved V gene and leave the rest unexplained. V and J calls and clone size are given by that table; D and trimming were obtained from the DNA. Across this sample there are under 450,000 clones, with approximately 84% seen only once. 2.5% to 3.5% of the sample belongs to the ten largest clones.

The V and J segments used are TRBV19 and TRBJ1-2; too little of a D gene remains to name it. The clonotype originates from a woman in her twenties or thirties who had recovered from COVID-19. Sequenced input: PBMCs or T cells enriched from blood (not recorded which). CDR3 reads: CASSILYFYGYTF. The DNA sequence is given as TGTGCCAGTAGTATATTATATTTCTATGGCTACACCTTC.